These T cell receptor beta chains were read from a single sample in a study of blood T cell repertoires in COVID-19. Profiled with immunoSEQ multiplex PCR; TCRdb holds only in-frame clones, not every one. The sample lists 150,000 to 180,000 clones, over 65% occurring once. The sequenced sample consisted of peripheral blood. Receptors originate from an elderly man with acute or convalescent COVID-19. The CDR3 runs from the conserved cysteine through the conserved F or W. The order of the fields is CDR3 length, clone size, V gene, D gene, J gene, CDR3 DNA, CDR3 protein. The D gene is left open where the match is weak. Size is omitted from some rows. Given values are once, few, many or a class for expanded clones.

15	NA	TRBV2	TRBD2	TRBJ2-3	TGTGCCAGCAGTGGGACTAGCGGACGCACAGATACGCAGTATTTT	CASSGTSGRTDTQYF
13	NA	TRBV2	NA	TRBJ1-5	TGTGCCAGCAGTGTCGGGGACAATCAGCCCCAGCATTTT	CASSVGDNQPQHF
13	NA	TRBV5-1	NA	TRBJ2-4	TGCGCCAGCAGCGAACCGGGACAAAATATTCAGTACTTC	CASSEPGQNIQYF
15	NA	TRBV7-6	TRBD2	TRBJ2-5	TGTGCCAGCAGAAGGACTAGCGGGGGTCCAGAGACCCAGTACTTC	CASRRTSGGPETQYF
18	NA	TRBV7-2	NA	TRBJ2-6	TGTGCCAGCAGCCGTCCGGGTTTGGGACTCTCTGGGGCCAACGTCCTGACTTTC	CASSRPGLGLSGANVLTF
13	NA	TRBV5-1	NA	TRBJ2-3	TGCGCCAGCAGCTTGGCCGGCACAGATACGCAGTATTTT	CASSLAGTDTQYF
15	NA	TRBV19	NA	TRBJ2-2	TGTGCCAGTACCCCCCCCACCGGGAACACCGGGGAGCTGTTTTTT	CASTPPTGNTGELFF
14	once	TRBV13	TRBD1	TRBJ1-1	TGTGCCAGCAGCACGAACAGGGGGGGCACTGAAGCTTTCTTT	CASSTNRGGTEAFF
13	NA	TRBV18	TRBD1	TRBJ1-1	TGTGCCAGCTCCCCGGACAGGGGCACTGAAGCTTTCTTT	CASSPDRGTEAFF
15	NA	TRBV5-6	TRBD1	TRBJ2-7	TGTGCCAGCAGCTTCGTATCACAGGGGGCGGGCGAGCAGTACTTC	CASSFVSQGAGEQYF
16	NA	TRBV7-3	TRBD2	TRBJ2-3	TGTGCCAGCAGCTCCCCCGGGGGGACCTACACAGATACGCAGTATTTT	CASSSPGGTYTDTQYF
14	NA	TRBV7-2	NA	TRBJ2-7	TGTGCCAGCAGCACTCAGGAGGGAGACTACGAGCAGTACTTC	CASSTQEGDYEQYF
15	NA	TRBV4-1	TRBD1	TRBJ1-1	TGCGCCAGCAGCCGCCGACAGGGTGGGGACACTGAAGCTTTCTTT	CASSRRQGGDTEAFF
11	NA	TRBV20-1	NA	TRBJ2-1	TGCAGTGCTAGGAACAGGGTTGAGCAGTTCTTC	CSARNRVEQFF
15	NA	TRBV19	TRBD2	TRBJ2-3	TGTGCCAGTGGGACGGTGGGACTAGGCTCAGATACGCAGTATTTT	CASGTVGLGSDTQYF
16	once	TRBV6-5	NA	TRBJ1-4	TGTGCCAGCAGTTACTTCGGCGGGGGAGTGGATGAAAAACTGTTTTTT	CASSYFGGGVDEKLFF
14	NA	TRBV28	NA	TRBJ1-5	TGTGCCAGCAGTTTGTTGGGAGGCAATCAGCCCCAGCATTTT	CASSLLGGNQPQHF
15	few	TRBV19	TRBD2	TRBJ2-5	TGTGCCAGTAGCCTACTAGCGGGGGGCCCAAGGACCCAGTACTTC	CASSLLAGGPRTQYF
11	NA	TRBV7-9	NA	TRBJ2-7	TGTGCCAGCAGAGGGGGTTACGAGCAGTACTTC	CASRGGYEQYF
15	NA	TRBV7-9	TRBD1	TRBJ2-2	TGTGCCAGCAGCCTCGGACAGGGCCACGCCGGGGAGCTGTTTTTT	CASSLGQGHAGELFF
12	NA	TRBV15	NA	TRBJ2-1	TGTGCCACCAGCACGAGTTCAAGCGAGCAGTTCTTC	CATSTSSSEQFF
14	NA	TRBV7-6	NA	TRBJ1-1	TGTGCCAGCAGCCCTTATGGCAGGAACACTGAAGCTTTCTTT	CASSPYGRNTEAFF
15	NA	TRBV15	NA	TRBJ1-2	TGTGCCACCAGCAGAGGGGAGGGAAGAGTCTATGGCTACACCTTC	CATSRGEGRVYGYTF
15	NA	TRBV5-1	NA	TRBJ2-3	TGCGCCAGCAATAGTGGGCAGAACGGGATAGATACGCAGTATTTT	CASNSGQNGIDTQYF
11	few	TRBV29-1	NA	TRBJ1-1	TGCACCGTGGGTAGGGAGGCTGAAGCTTTCTTT	CTVGREAEAFF
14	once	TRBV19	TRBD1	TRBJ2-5	TGTGCCAGTCTAGACAGGGGGGACCAAGAGACCCAGTACTTC	CASLDRGDQETQYF
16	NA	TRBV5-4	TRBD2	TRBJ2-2	TGTGCCAGCAGCTCCGGACTAGCGCGAAGCACCGGGGAGCTGTTTTTT	CASSSGLARSTGELFF
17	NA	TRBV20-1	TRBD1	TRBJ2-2	TGCAGTGCTAGTCGGGACAGGGGAACTATCTTCACCGGGGAGCTGTTTTTT	CSASRDRGTIFTGELFF
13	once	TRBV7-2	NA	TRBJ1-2	TGTGCCAGCAGCGCCGACATCTTCTATGGCTACACCTTC	CASSADIFYGYTF
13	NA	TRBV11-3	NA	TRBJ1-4	TGTGCCAGCAGCTTAGCGACAGAAGAAAAACTGTTTTTT	CASSLATEEKLFF
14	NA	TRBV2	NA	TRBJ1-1	TGTGCCAGCAGGTTGACCGCGGGGGGGACTGAAGCTTTCTTT	CASRLTAGGTEAFF
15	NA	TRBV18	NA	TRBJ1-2	TGTGCCAGCTCCCTTGGGGAAGGGGGTAACTATGGCTACACCTTC	CASSLGEGGNYGYTF
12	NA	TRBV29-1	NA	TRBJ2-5	TGCAGCGTTCAGGCAGCCCAAGAGACCCAGTACTTC	CSVQAAQETQYF
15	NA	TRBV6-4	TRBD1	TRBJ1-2	TGTGCCAGCAGTGACGCAACAGGGGGCCTCGGTGGCTACACCTTC	CASSDATGGLGGYTF
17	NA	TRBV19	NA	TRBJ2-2	TGTGCCAGTAGTACACTGACAGGCAAATCGAACGCCGGGGAGCTGTTTTTT	CASSTLTGKSNAGELFF
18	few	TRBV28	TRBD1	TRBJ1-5	TGTGCCAGCAGTTTATTAGGGATAGGGGGACAGGTCAATCAGCCCCAGCATTTT	CASSLLGIGGQVNQPQHF
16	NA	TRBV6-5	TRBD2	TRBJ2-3	TGTGCCAGCAGTTACGAGGTAGCGGGGGGCACAGATACGCAGTATTTT	CASSYEVAGGTDTQYF
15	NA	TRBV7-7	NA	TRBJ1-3	TGTGCCAGCAGCCTTGACGGAGCCTCTGGAAACACCATATATTTT	CASSLDGASGNTIYF
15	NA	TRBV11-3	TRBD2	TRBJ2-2	TGTGCCAGCAGCTTAGACGCTAGCGGGACCGGGGAGCTGTTTTTT	CASSLDASGTGELFF
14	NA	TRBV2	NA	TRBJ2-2	TGTGCCAGCAGTGTGGTCAGGGTGGCCGGGGAGCTGTTTTTT	CASSVVRVAGELFF
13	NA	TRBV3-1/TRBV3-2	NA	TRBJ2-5	TGTGCCAGCAGTCCCCCCCGGGAAGAGACCCAGTACTTC	CASSPPREETQYF
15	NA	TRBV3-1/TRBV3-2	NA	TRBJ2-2	TGTGCCAGCAGCCAAACGACAGAAAACACCGGGGAGCTGTTTTTT	CASSQTTENTGELFF
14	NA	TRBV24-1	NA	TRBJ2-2	TGTGCCACCAGCGTAACAGGGTACACCGGGGAGCTGTTTTTT	CATSVTGYTGELFF
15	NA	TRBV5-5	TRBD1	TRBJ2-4	TGTGCCAGCAGCTTGGCCGGGCAGGGGGCCCACATTCAGTACTTC	CASSLAGQGAHIQYF
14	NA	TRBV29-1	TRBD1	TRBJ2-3	TGCAGCGTTGAAGATGGCCAGGGGGCGGTTACGCAGTATTTT	CSVEDGQGAVTQYF
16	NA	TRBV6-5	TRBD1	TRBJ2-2	TGTGCCAGCAGTTTCGGGACAGGTTACCAACCCGGGGAGCTGTTTTTT	CASSFGTGYQPGELFF
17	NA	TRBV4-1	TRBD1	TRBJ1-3	TGCGCCAGCAGCCCCAGGGGGGAGGCTACCTCTGGAAACACCATATATTTT	CASSPRGEATSGNTIYF
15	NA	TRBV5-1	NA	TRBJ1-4	TGCGCCAGCAGCTCCCAGGGTTTCACTAATGAAAAACTGTTTTTT	CASSSQGFTNEKLFF
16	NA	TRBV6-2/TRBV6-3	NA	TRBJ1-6	TGTGCCAGCAGTTACTCGATCGGAAGGGGTATCTCACCCCTCCACTTT	CASSYSIGRGISPLHF
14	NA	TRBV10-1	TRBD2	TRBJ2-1	TGCGCCAGCAGTGAGTCGCCTAGCGGGAGTGAGCAGTTCTTC	CASSESPSGSEQFF
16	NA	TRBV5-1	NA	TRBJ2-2	TGCGCCAGCAGCCCCGACGGATCCCCGGGCACCGGGGAGCTGTTTTTT	CASSPDGSPGTGELFF
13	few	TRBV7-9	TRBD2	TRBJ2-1	TGTGCCAGTCAGCGGGACCCATACAATGAGCAGTTCTTC	CASQRDPYNEQFF
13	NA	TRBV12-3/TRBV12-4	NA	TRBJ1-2	TGTGCCAGCAGTTTACGACAGAACTATGGCTACACCTTC	CASSLRQNYGYTF